These 17 T cell receptor beta chains originate from one sample sequenced in a study of cytomegalovirus exposure and HLA in healthy donors. A multiplex PCR was run with 60 Vbeta primers and 13 Jbeta primers. Repertoires were generated with immunoSEQ multiplex PCR, while TCRdb's copy carries only in-frame clones and drops some. Of 110,000 to 150,000 clones in the sample, 70% to 80% were seen once. The material sequenced was PBMCs. Receptors originate from a woman between 50 and 59 years old in good health and CMV-seronegative.

This clone was seen a handful of times. The chain carries TRBV2 and TRBJ2-6, with TRBD1 identical over 7 bases. The J segment lost 2 bases and the V segment lost 5 bases, leaving 3 bases of the junction unmatched. The germline gives CDR1 SNHLY, CDR2 FYNNEI. This CDR3 is 15 amino acids long. The CDR3 region has the DNA TGTGCCAGCAGTTTTACAGGGGCTGGGGCCAACGTCCTGACTTTC. The encoded protein is CASSFTGAGANVLTF.

The gene calls are TRBV29-1 and TRBJ1-5, with D hard to call. Trimming removed 4 bases at V and 4 bases at J, with 11 bases between. The CDR3 is made up of 13 amino acids. Germline V gene data show CDR1 as SQVTM and CDR2 as ANQGSEA. CDR3 sequence: CSVGEHLNQPQHF. CDR3 coding DNA: TGCAGCGTTGGAGAACATCTGAATCAGCCCCAGCATTTT.

The chain links TRBV2 to TRBJ1-1, with TRBD1 matching 10 bases. The trim removed 6 bases at V and 6 bases at J, leaving 4 bases unmatched. The CDR3 runs 13 residues. Germline V gene data show CDR1 as SNHLY and CDR2 as FYNNEI. The CDR3 protein is CASRGQGISEAFF. In nucleotides, the CDR3 is TGTGCCAGCAGGGGACAGGGGATCTCTGAAGCTTTCTTT.

The chain combines TRBV6-5 with TRBJ1-1; D remains ambiguous. Trimming removed 5 bases from V and 9 bases from J, with 13 bases in between. The CDR3 is 12 residues long. The germline V gene has CDR1 MNHEY and CDR2 SVGAGI. CDR3 DNA sequence: TGTGCCAGCAGTGAAGCCGGAGGGAAAGCTTTCTTT. Its translation is CASSEAGGKAFF.

The V and J genes are TRBV5-1 and TRBJ1-1, with unresolved D. V lost 0 bases, J lost 4 bases, and 7 bases lay in between. The CDR3 length is 13 residues. Germline CDR1 reads SGHRS; CDR2 reads YFSETQ. CDR3 region: CASSLDSFTEAFF. The CDR3 bases are TGCGCCAGCAGCTTGGACAGTTTCACTGAAGCTTTCTTT.

The chain links TRBV4-2 to TRBJ1-2; TRBD1 agrees at 8 bases. With V trimmed by 7 bases and J by 6 bases, 25 bases remained unmatched. The germline V gene encodes CDR1 LGHNA and CDR2 YNFKEQ. This CDR3 spans 19 amino acids. CDR3 DNA: TGTGCCAGCACCCAGATTAGCCTGGCAGGGGGCACCGGGGAGGATGGCTACACCTTC. Translated, it gives CASTQISLAGGTGEDGYTF.

This clone was seen more than once but under ten times. The CDR3 reads CASSPGDFNEQFF. The CDR3 DNA reads TGTGCCAGCAGTCCGGGGGATTTCAATGAGCAGTTCTTC. The rearrangement links TRBV6-5 to TRBJ2-1, with D tentatively TRBD2 (6 bases). V was shortened by 5 bases and J by 6 bases, with 11 bases between the two germline ends. Germline lookup yields CDR1 MNHEY and CDR2 SVGAGI. The CDR3 has 13 residues.

V is TRBV6-6 and J is TRBJ2-1; TRBD2 agrees at 8 bases. Germline V gene lookup returns CDR1 MNHNY and CDR2 SVGAGI (reference sequence). The CDR3 spans 16 residues. V lost 0 bases to trimming and J lost 10 bases; unmatched junction nucleotides: 11. CDR3 sequence (DNA): TGTGCCAGCAGTTACTCGGCGGCGGGGGGCCCCTCCGAGCAGTTCTTC. Its protein is CASSYSAAGGPSEQFF.

This chain connects TRBV6-6 to TRBJ1-2; D is uncertain. Looked up from germline, CDR1 is MNHNY and CDR2 is SVGAGI (reference sequence). The CDR3 spans 13 residues. Trimming took off 5 bases at V and 8 bases at J, with 15 bases between the two ends. CDR3 DNA: TGTGCCAGCAGTGAGGATCGTGTAAGGGGCTACACCTTC. Encoded protein: CASSEDRVRGYTF.

The genes are TRBV5-6 and TRBJ1-1; tentatively, D is TRBD1 (5 bases). Trimming removed 1 base from V and 1 base from J, with 8 bases in between. Germline CDR1 and CDR2: SGHDT and YYEEEE. The CDR3 is made up of 14 amino acids. The DNA of the CDR3 is TGTGCCAGCAGCTTGTGGGGCCGGAACACTGAAGCTTTCTTT. Its translation is CASSLWGRNTEAFF.

The sample holds a few counts of this clone. This chain links TRBV28 with TRBJ2-3; 13 nucleotides match TRBD2. Germline CDR1 is MDHEN and CDR2 is SYDVKM. The CDR3 length is 17 residues. V dropped 4 bases and J dropped 5; count of bases not matched to a gene: 9. In nucleotides, the CDR3 is TGTGCCAGCAGTTCACTAGCGGGGGGGCAAGTGGGAGATACGCAGTATTTT. It yields the protein CASSSLAGGQVGDTQYF.

The count of this clone is one. The rearrangement links TRBV7-9 to TRBJ1-2, with TRBD1 identical over 10 bases. V was clipped by 0 bases and J by 2 bases; unmatched bases: 0. CDR3 length equals 15 residues. Germline V gene sequence: CDR1 SEHNR, CDR2 FQNEAQ (reference sequence). For the CDR3, the DNA is TGTGCCAGCAGCTTAGCGGGACAGGGGAACTATGGCTACACCTTC. Its protein is CASSLAGQGNYGYTF.

The chain carries TRBV7-6 and TRBJ1-2, with 7 bases that match TRBD1. The ends lost 5 bases at V and 2 bases at J; junction bases unmatched: 5. The CDR3 length is 14 residues. Germline V CDR1 and CDR2: SGHVS, FNYEAQ. The CDR3 spells CASSVRDSNYGYTF. The CDR3 coding sequence is TGTGCCAGCAGCGTGCGGGACAGCAACTATGGCTACACCTTC.

This chain links TRBV7-5 with TRBJ2-7; TRBD1, the table's D call, was not compared with the DNA. TRBV7-5 is classified as a pseudogene. There are 11 residues in the CDR3. CDR3 DNA: TGTGCCAGTCTCAGGGGTTCCGAGCAGTACTTC. It encodes CASLRGSEQYF.

The chain combines TRBV18 with TRBJ2-5, with D perhaps TRBD1 (5 bases). Germline CDR1 and CDR2: KGHSH and LQKENI. The V end was cut by 3 bases, the J end by 5 bases, with 13 bases between. The CDR3 spans 14 residues. The CDR3 is CASSPPDSRETQYF. The CDR3 DNA sequence: TGTGCCAGCTCACCTCCCGACAGCCGGGAGACCCAGTACTTC.

The chain couples TRBV7-2 to TRBJ2-2; TRBD2 matches at 10 bases. The ends lost 2 bases at V and 2 bases at J; junction bases unmatched: 2. CDR3 length: 16 amino acids. Germline V gene data show CDR1 as SGHTA and CDR2 as FQGNSA. CDR3 sequence reads: CASSLRTSGNTGELFF. CDR3 nucleotide sequence: TGTGCCAGCAGCTTAAGGACTAGCGGCAACACCGGGGAGCTGTTTTTT.

This chain links TRBV4-2 with TRBJ2-7, with a weak D call TRBD2 (6 bases). The CDR3 covers 15 residues. Germline V gene sequence: CDR1 LGHNA, CDR2 YNFKEQ. Trimming pared 0 bases from V and 7 bases from J, leaving 16 bases between. CDR3 amino acids: CASSQDYALAGEQYF. The CDR3 DNA sequence: TGTGCCAGCAGCCAAGATTACGCACTAGCTGGGGAGCAGTACTTC.